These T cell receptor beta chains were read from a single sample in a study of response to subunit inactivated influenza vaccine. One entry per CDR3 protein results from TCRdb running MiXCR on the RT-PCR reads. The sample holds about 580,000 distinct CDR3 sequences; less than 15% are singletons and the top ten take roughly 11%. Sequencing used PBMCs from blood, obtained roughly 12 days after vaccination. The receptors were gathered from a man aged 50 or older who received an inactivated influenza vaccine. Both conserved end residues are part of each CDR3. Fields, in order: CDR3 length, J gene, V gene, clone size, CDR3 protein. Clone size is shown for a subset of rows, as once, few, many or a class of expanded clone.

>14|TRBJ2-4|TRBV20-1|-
CSAGGLTAKNIQYF
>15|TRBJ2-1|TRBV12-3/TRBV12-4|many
CASSNSFARDREQFF
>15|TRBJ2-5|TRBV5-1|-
CASSSRTSGAETQYF
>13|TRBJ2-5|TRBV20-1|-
CSARDPVTETQYF
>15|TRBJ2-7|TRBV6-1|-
CASTQSLIAPYEQYF
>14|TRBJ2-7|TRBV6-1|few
CASRRTSFTFEQYF
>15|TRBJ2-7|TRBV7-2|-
CASSPRRDRGYEQYF
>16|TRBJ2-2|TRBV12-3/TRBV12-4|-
CASSSVTGFHTGELFF
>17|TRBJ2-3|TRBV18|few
CASSPGRSGLGTDTQYF
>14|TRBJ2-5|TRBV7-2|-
CASSLDLAGETQYF
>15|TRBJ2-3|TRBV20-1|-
CSANSGDSRLDTQYF
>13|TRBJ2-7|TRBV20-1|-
CSARDREFYEQYF
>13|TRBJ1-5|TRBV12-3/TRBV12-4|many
CASSPTGDQPQHF
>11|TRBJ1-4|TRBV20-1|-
CSARKVEKLFF
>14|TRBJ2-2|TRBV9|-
CASSARQSTGELFF
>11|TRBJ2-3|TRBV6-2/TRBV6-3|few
CASSYSHTQYF
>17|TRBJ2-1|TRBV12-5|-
CASALFGASGSWFEQFF
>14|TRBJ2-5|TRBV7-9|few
CASSHQEYQETQYF
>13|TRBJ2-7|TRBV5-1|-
CASSLRGLDEQYF
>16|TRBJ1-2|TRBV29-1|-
CSVEASPGQEIYGYTF
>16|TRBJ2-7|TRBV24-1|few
CATSDSTSGRFYEQYF
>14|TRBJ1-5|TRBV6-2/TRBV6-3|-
CASSYRDRYQPQHF
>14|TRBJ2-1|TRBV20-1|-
CSAGRRDSYNEQFF
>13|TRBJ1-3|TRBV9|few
CASSVDSGNTIYF
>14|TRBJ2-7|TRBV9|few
CASSVSGSEYEQYF
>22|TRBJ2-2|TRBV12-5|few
CASGLLGLRGLAGVADTGELFF
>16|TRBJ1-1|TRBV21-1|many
CASSLIDETENTEAFF
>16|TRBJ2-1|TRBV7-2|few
CASSSRTLSLYNEQFF
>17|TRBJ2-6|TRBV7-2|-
CASSLGTSVTGANVLTF
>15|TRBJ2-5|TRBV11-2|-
CASSPHGFRQETQYF
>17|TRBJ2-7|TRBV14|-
CASSQDLWTPRSYEQYF
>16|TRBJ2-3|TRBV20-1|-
CSALTGTPEQLDTQYF
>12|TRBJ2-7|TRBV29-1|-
CSVGHNPYEQYF
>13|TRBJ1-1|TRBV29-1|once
CSGERGTGTEAFF
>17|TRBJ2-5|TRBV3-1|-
CASSRGSGSGGKETQYF
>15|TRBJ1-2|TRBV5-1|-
CASSFYSGHLDGYTF
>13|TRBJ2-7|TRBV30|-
CAWRSTGADEQYF
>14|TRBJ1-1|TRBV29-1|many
CSVDPTGLNTEAFF
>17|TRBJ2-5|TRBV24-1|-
CATSDYRDQQSQETQYF